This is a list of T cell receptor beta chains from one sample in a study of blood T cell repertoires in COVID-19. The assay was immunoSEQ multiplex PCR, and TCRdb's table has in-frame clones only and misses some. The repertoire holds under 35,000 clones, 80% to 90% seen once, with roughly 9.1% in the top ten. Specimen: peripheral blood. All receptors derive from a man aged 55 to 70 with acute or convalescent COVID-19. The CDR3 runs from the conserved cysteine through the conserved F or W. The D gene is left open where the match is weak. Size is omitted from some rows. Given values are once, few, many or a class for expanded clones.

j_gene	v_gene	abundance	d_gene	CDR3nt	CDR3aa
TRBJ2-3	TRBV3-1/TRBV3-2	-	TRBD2	TGTGCCAGCAGCCGAGGCGGGAGCGATACGCAGTATTTT	CASSRGGSDTQYF
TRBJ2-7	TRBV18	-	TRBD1	TGTGCCAGCTCATCAGCTGGACAGGGGGCGGGTGAGCAGTACTTC	CASSSAGQGAGEQYF
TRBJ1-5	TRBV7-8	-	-	TGTGCCAGCAGCTTAGAGACAGGTCCGAATCAGCCCCAGCATTTT	CASSLETGPNQPQHF
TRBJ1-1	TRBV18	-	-	TGTGCCAGCTCACCCCCGGCAGGGCGAGAAGCTTTCTTT	CASSPPAGREAFF
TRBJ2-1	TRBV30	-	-	TGTGCCTGGACAAAAACCCAGGGAAGCTCCTACAATGAGCAGTTCTTC	CAWTKTQGSSYNEQFF
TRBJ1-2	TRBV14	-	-	TGTGCCAGCAGCCAAGATCTCGGGAAGGGCCGCGGCTACACCTTC	CASSQDLGKGRGYTF
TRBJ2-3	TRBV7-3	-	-	TGTGCCAGCAGCACTCCCGGCGGGGATACGCAGTATTTT	CASSTPGGDTQYF
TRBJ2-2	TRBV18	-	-	TGTGCCAGCTCACCCCGACTAGACACCGGGGAGCTGTTTTTT	CASSPRLDTGELFF
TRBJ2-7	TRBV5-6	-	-	TGTGCCAGCAGCTCCCTCTCCTACGAGCAGTACTTC	CASSSLSYEQYF
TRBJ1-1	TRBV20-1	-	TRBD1	TGCAGCCGGACAGGAGGCACTGAAGCTTTCTTT	CSRTGGTEAFF
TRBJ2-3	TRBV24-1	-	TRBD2	TGTGCCACCAGCCCTCCTCCGGCTAGCGGGAGGGGGAACACAGATACGCAGTATTTT	CATSPPPASGRGNTDTQYF
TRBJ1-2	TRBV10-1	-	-	TGCGCCAGCAGTGTAACCTTAGCAAACTATGGCTACACCTTC	CASSVTLANYGYTF
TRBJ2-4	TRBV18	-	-	TGTGCCAGCTCACCCTTCCAGCAGGGGCAGAAAAACATTCAGTACTTC	CASSPFQQGQKNIQYF
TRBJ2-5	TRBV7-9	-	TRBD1	TGTGCCAGCAGCTGGGCGGGACAGGGGGGAGAGACCCAGTACTTC	CASSWAGQGGETQYF
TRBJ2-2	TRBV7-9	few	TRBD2	TGTGCCAGCAGTTACCTCCGCCTAGCGGGGAGCACCGGGGAGCTGTTTTTT	CASSYLRLAGSTGELFF
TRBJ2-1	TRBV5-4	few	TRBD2	TGTGCCAGCAGCTTGGGGGCGGGAGGGCCACTGAATGAGCAGTTCTTC	CASSLGAGGPLNEQFF
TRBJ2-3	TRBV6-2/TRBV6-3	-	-	TGTGCCAGCAGTTACTCGATGGCTGATACGCAGTATTTT	CASSYSMADTQYF
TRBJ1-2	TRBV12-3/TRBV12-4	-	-	TGTGCCACCAGCGGTCCTTATGGCTACACCTTC	CATSGPYGYTF
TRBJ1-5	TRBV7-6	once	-	TGTGCCAGCAGCTTAGCAGGGAGTGCGGATCAGCCCCAGCATTTT	CASSLAGSADQPQHF
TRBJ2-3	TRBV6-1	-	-	TGTGCCAGCAGTGAAGCTCTTTCAGTTCTCACAGATACGCAGTATTTT	CASSEALSVLTDTQYF
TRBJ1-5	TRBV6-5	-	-	TGTGCCAGCAACACTGGGGGCCCTAATCAGCCCCAGCATTTT	CASNTGGPNQPQHF
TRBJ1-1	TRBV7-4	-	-	TGTGCCAGCAGCTTACCCCAGGGTAACACTGAAGCTTTCTTT	CASSLPQGNTEAFF
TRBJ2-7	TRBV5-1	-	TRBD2	TGCGCCAGCAGCTTCGGGACTAGCGGGGCCTTATTCTACGAGCAGTACTTC	CASSFGTSGALFYEQYF
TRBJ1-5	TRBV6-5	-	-	TGTGCCAGCAGTTGGGGGGGCAGTCTCAATCAGCCCCAGCATTTT	CASSWGGSLNQPQHF
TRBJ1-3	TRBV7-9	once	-	TGTGCCAGCAGCTTAGATTATGGAAACACCATATATTTT	CASSLDYGNTIYF
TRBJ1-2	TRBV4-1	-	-	TGCGCCAGCAGCCAAGCTCCTATCGGAGGCTATGGCTACACCTTC	CASSQAPIGGYGYTF
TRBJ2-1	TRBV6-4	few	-	TGTGCCAGCAGCGGTTCGGAGGGGGCGAATGAGCAGTTCTTC	CASSGSEGANEQFF
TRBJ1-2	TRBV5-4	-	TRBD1	TGTGCCAGCAGCTTGGGGCAGGGGGCATACTATGGCTACACCTTC	CASSLGQGAYYGYTF
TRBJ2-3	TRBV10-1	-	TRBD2	TGCGCCAGCAGTGAACTAGCGGGCGCCACAGATACGCAGTATTTT	CASSELAGATDTQYF
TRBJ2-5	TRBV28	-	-	TGTGCCACCTTAAGAGGAGGCAGGGAGACCCAGTACTTC	CATLRGGRETQYF
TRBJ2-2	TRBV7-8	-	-	TGTGCCAGCAGAACCGGGATACAGATAACCGGGGAGCTGTTTTTT	CASRTGIQITGELFF
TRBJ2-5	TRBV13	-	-	TGTGCCAGCAGCTCTAGGCGGGGGCGGGAGACCCAGTACTTC	CASSSRRGRETQYF
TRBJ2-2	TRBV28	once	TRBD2	TGTGCCAGCAGTAGGGCGGGAGGCTACGCGAACACCGGGGAGCTGTTTTTT	CASSRAGGYANTGELFF
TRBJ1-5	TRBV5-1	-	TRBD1	TGCGCCAGCAGCTTGGGGGCAGGGGGCAGTGGAAATCAGCCCCAGCATTTT	CASSLGAGGSGNQPQHF
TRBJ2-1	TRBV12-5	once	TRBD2	TGTGCTAGTGGTTTGGTTGCGGGAGGCTACAATGAGCAGTTCTTC	CASGLVAGGYNEQFF
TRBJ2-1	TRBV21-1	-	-	TGTGCCAGCAGCAGCCGGGACAGGTACAATGAGCAGTTCTTC	CASSSRDRYNEQFF
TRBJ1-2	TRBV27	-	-	TGTGCCAGCAGTTCACGGACAGACTATGGCTACACCTTC	CASSSRTDYGYTF